The 26 T cell receptor beta chains reported below all come from one sample, sequenced in a study of T cell responses to AZD1222 COVID-19 vaccine. Measured with immunoSEQ multiplex PCR; TCRdb has only the in-frame clones, and not every one. This sample has roughly 120,000 clones, with 87% found just once. The source was peripheral blood, collected on day 0 of AZD1222 vaccination. The receptors were gathered from an adult in good health.

The genes are TRBV28 and TRBJ1-5; perhaps TRBD1 as D (5 bases). Between the trimmed V and J ends, which lost 6 bases and 3 bases, there was a span of 15 bases. The CDR3 has 15 residues. CDR1 and CDR2 from the germline V gene are MDHEN and SYDVKM. The CDR3 DNA is TGTGCCAGCAGCCCCTTACAGGCTTTCAATCAGCCCCAGCATTTT. It specifies CASSPLQAFNQPQHF. Full variable domain (remainder filled in from reference TRBV28 and TRBJ1-5): DVKVTQSSRYLVKRTGEKVFLECVQDMDHENMFWYRQDPGLGLRLIYFSYDVKMKEKGDIPEGYSVSREKKERFSLILESASTNQTSMYLCASSPLQAFNQPQHFGDGTRLSIL.

The chain recombines TRBV2 with TRBJ1-4; TRBD1 agrees at 8 bases. Per germline, CDR1 SNHLY and CDR2 FYNNEI. After removal of 7 bases from V and 7 bases from J, the junction contained 11 bases not matched to a gene. The CDR3 is 15 amino acids. The CDR3 loop is CASNIPGQVGEKLFF. CDR3 nucleotides: TGTGCCAGCAATATACCGGGACAGGTTGGTGAAAAACTGTTTTTT.

This chain connects TRBV28 to TRBJ2-7; 7 nucleotides agree with TRBD1. The length of the CDR3 is 14 residues. The V gene end was trimmed by 7 bases and the J gene end by 3 bases; junction bases not matched to a gene: 9. CDR1 is MDHEN, CDR2 SYDVKM, per germline. CDR3 DNA: TGTGCCAGCACCTCCGGGACAGATCGCTACGAGCAGTACTTC. It specifies CASTSGTDRYEQYF.

The genes are TRBV24-1 and TRBJ2-5; either TRBD1 or TRBD2 may fit D (6 bases each). Per germline, CDR1 KGHDR and CDR2 SFDVKD. The ends were cut back, 8 bases at V and 4 bases at J, with 16 bases in the middle. The CDR3 loop spans 14 amino acids. The CDR3 DNA is TGTGCCACCAAATCCTCGGGGGCCGGAGAGACCCAGTACTTC. Amino acid sequence: CATKSSGAGETQYF.

The chain couples TRBV28 to TRBJ2-1; 11 bases line up with TRBD2. The length of the CDR3 is 14 residues. Looked up from germline, CDR1 is MDHEN and CDR2 is SYDVKM. The V segment lost 11 bases and the J segment 8 bases; nucleotides outside the gene matches: 11. The CDR3 region has the DNA TGTGCCTGTACTAGCGGGAGTTTGTTGTATGAGCAGTTCTTC. It specifies CACTSGSLLYEQFF.

The rearrangement joins TRBV28 to TRBJ1-6, with TRBD1 matching over 7 bases. The V gene end was trimmed by 6 bases and the J gene end by 9 bases; junction bases not matched to a gene: 11. CDR1 MDHEN and CDR2 SYDVKM come from the germline V gene. CDR3 length: 15 residues. The CDR3 DNA reads as TGTGCCAGCAGGGAACAGGGGTCGTCGAGTTCACCCCTCCACTTT. It encodes CASREQGSSSSPLHF.

This clone was counted a few times. The chain recombines TRBV24-1 with TRBJ1-2, with unresolved D. Trimming took off 1 base at V and 8 bases at J, with 10 bases between the two ends. Germline loops: CDR1 KGHDR, CDR2 SFDVKD. CDR3 length: 13 residues. The CDR3 spells CATSDLRYRGYTF. Written as DNA, the CDR3 is TGTGCCACCAGTGATTTAAGGTACCGGGGCTACACCTTC.

This chain joins TRBV19 and TRBJ2-1; the match to TRBD2 covers 8 bases. The CDR3 is 14 residues long. The V and J ends lost 4 bases and 4 bases, in that order; junction bases with no gene match: 3. CDR1 LNHDA and CDR2 SQIVND come from the germline V gene (reference sequence). CDR3 DNA sequence: TGTGCCAGTAGTACGGGACTAGGTTACAATGAGCAGTTCTTC. Encoded protein: CASSTGLGYNEQFF.

The V call is TRBV5-5, the J call TRBJ2-1; possible D gene TRBD2, 6 bases. Germline lookup yields CDR1 SGHKS and CDR2 YYEKEE (reference sequence). The CDR3 sequence is 15 residues long. Trimming removed 6 bases from V and 0 bases from J, with 13 bases in between. CDR3 region: CASTAGGGSYNEQFF. The DNA for the CDR3 is TGTGCCAGCACCGCCGGGGGAGGCTCCTACAATGAGCAGTTCTTC.

The chain joins TRBV27 to TRBJ1-5; 8 bases are shared with TRBD1. CDR1 MNHEY and CDR2 SMNVEV come from the germline V gene (reference sequence). V was clipped by 5 bases and J by 9 bases; unmatched bases: 12. This CDR3 contains 15 residues. The DNA of the CDR3 is TGTGCCAGCAGTCCGGACAGGGTGAAGGTTAGGCCCCAGCATTTT. Its protein is CASSPDRVKVRPQHF.

The chain employs TRBV27 and TRBJ1-6; D remains ambiguous. There are 19 residues in the CDR3. V was clipped by 3 bases and J by 3 bases, with 21 bases between them. Germline loops: CDR1 MNHEY, CDR2 SMNVEV (reference sequence). Written as DNA, the CDR3 is TGTGCCAGCAGTTTTGGTCGTGGCAGGTTTGAGGGCTATAATTCACCCCTCCACTTT. It encodes CASSFGRGRFEGYNSPLHF.

The gene calls are TRBV14 and TRBJ2-7, with D unclear. The V and J ends lost 0 bases and 1 base respectively, with 16 bases between them. Germline loops: CDR1 SGHDN, CDR2 FVKESK. The CDR3 extends over 17 amino acids. This chain's CDR3 is CASSQDQVGTWSYEQYF. The CDR3 DNA reads as TGTGCCAGCAGCCAAGATCAAGTCGGCACATGGTCCTACGAGCAGTACTTC.

The V call is TRBV7-3, the J call TRBJ2-1, with D perhaps TRBD2 (6 bases). Trimming removed 4 bases from V and 5 bases from J, with 15 bases in between. This CDR3 has 15 residues. Germline lookup yields CDR1 SGHTA and CDR2 FQGTGA. CDR3 sequence reads: CASSSTSTGDNEQFF. The CDR3 nucleotides are TGTGCCAGCAGCTCTACCTCTACGGGGGACAATGAGCAGTTCTTC.

The chain uses TRBV16 and TRBJ2-2; D possibly corresponds to TRBD2 (5 bases). The V gene lost 4 bases and the J gene lost 1 base, with 10 bases spanning the gap. CDR1 is KGHSY, CDR2 FQNENV, per germline. The CDR3 consists of 15 residues. The CDR3 sequence: CASSPNRGNTGELFF. The CDR3 DNA follows: TGTGCCAGCAGCCCAAATCGGGGGAACACCGGGGAGCTGTTTTTT.

V and J are TRBV29-1 and TRBJ2-2; D might be TRBD2 (5 bases). V was clipped by 4 bases and J by 6 bases, with 12 bases between them. The CDR3 consists of 13 residues. Germline loops: CDR1 SQVTM, CDR2 ANQGSEA. CDR3 coding DNA: TGCAGCGTTGCCGAGGGTCGGTCCGGGGAGCTGTTTTTT. It translates to CSVAEGRSGELFF.

The rearrangement links TRBV7-9 to TRBJ1-1; D ambiguous. This CDR3 has 13 amino acids. The V gene's germline CDR1 is SEHNR and CDR2 FQNEAQ (reference sequence). V shed 6 bases and J shed 6 bases, with 14 bases lying between them. The DNA for the CDR3 is TGTGCCAGCAGTCTCCGGATAACAGCTGAAGCTTTCTTT. Amino acid sequence: CASSLRITAEAFF.

The rearrangement links TRBV28 to TRBJ2-6, with 7 bases matching TRBD1. In germline, CDR1 is MDHEN, CDR2 SYDVKM. With 4 bases clipped from V and 1 base from J, the junction kept 10 bases outside the gene matches. The CDR3 covers 18 residues. The CDR3 spells CASSSTGTALSGANVLTF. The CDR3 DNA follows: TGTGCCAGCAGTTCGACCGGGACAGCCCTTTCTGGGGCCAACGTCCTGACTTTC.

This sequence joins TRBV28 and TRBJ1-6; unclear D gene. CDR1 is MDHEN, CDR2 SYDVKM, per germline. This CDR3 spans 15 amino acids. Between the trimmed V and J ends, which lost 2 bases and 10 bases, there was a span of 15 bases. The CDR3 here is CASSLDLVTYSPLHF. For the CDR3, the DNA is TGTGCCAGCAGTTTAGATCTCGTGACCTACTCACCCCTCCACTTT.

The V gene is TRBV10-3, the J gene TRBJ2-1, with TRBD2 matching over 13 bases. The CDR3 is 15 amino acids. Per germline, CDR1 ENHRY and CDR2 SYGVKD. The junction had 7 bases not matched to a gene; V was cut back by 5 bases and J by 9 bases. The CDR3, as DNA: TGTGCCATCAGTAGACTAGCGGGGGGCCGGGGTGAGCAGTTCTTC. Protein: CAISRLAGGRGEQFF.

This chain connects TRBV7-2 to TRBJ2-7, with D uncertain. Looked up from germline, CDR1 is SGHTA and CDR2 is FQGNSA. The V end lost 7 bases, the J end lost 7 bases, and 17 bases lay between the germline ends. The CDR3 is 13 residues long. CDR3 bases: TGTGCCAGCAACTCAGATCTCGGTCGGGAGCAGTACTTC. Its translation: CASNSDLGREQYF. Drawing the rest from reference TRBV7-2 and TRBJ2-7, the complete variable domain is GAGVSQSPSNKVTEKGKDVELRCDPISGHTALYWYRQSLGQGLEFLIYFQGNSAPDKSGLPSDRFSAERTGGSVSTLTIQRTQQEDSAVYLCASNSDLGREQYFGPGTRLTVT.

V is TRBV21-1 and J is TRBJ2-5; the table names TRBD1, a call not compared with the DNA. TRBV21-1 is recorded as a pseudogene. The CDR3 runs to 16 residues. For the CDR3, the DNA is TGTGCCAGCAGCAAAAGGGGGACAGCGCTCCGAGAGACCCAGTACTTC. As protein: CASSKRGTALRETQYF.

The genes are TRBV29-1 and TRBJ1-1, with 8 bases identical to TRBD1. CDR1 and CDR2 from the germline V gene are SQVTM and ANQGSEA. The V segment lost 4 bases and the J segment 4 bases; nucleotides outside the gene matches: 2. The CDR3 is 12 residues long. The CDR3 here is CSVGTGITEAFF. The CDR3 nucleotides read TGCAGCGTTGGGACAGGGATCACTGAAGCTTTCTTT.

The J gene is TRBJ1-3, the V gene TRBV29-1, with TRBD1 as a possible D gene (6 bases). The CDR3 is 14 amino acids. Per the germline V gene, CDR1 is SQVTM and CDR2 is ANQGSEA. The germline V and J ends were trimmed by 0 bases and 4 bases, with 10 bases remaining between them. CDR3 residues: CSVEDRGSGNTIYF. Here the CDR3 DNA reads TGCAGCGTTGAAGACAGGGGTTCCGGAAACACCATATATTTT.

The CDR3 bases are TGTGCCAGCAGTGACCCGACAGGGTACACTGAAGCTTTCTTT. Amino acid sequence: CASSDPTGYTEAFF. The chain is built from TRBV2 and TRBJ1-1; 7 bases align to TRBD1. The CDR3 has 14 residues. V shed 3 bases, J shed 3 bases, and the junction held 4 bases outside the gene matches. Per the germline V gene, CDR1 is SNHLY and CDR2 is FYNNEI.

J is TRBJ2-5 and V is TRBV3-1 (or the pseudogene TRBV3-2), with TRBD1 matching 9 bases. Germline V gene lookup returns CDR1 LGHDT and CDR2 YNNKEL (reference sequence). The ends lost 0 bases at V and 5 bases at J; junction bases unmatched: 10. The CDR3 consists of 17 residues. DNA for the CDR3: TGTGCCAGCAGCCAAGACGTCAGGGACAGGGAAGGGGAGACCCAGTACTTC. Translating it yields CASSQDVRDREGETQYF.

This chain connects TRBV7-9 to TRBJ2-7; 11 bases are a match to TRBD1. The CDR3 has 15 residues. Germline V CDR1 and CDR2: SEHNR, FQNEAQ (reference sequence). The V segment lost 1 base and the J segment 5 bases; nucleotides outside the gene matches: 4. DNA of the CDR3: TGTGCCAGCAGCTTAGTGCGGACAGGGGGCGACGAGCAGTACTTC. This gives the protein CASSLVRTGGDEQYF.